This T cell receptor (beta chain) comes out of a study of chemoradiotherapy in HPV16-positive cancers. For the study at large: Functional T-cell assays on two HPV16-positive patients' cells defined candidate HPV-specific clones and common TCR motifs. Study-level findings and limits: In HPV16-positive patients, HPV-responsive T-cell expansion tracked better recurrence-free survival. Only a couple of HPV16-positive patients supplied the functional HPV-specificity definition.

As for this clone: Its specificity is unknown.

The CDR3 consists of 16 residues. Trimming left V 4 bases short and J 3 bases short, with 16 bases between. CDR1 SGHRS and CDR2 YFSETQ come from the germline V gene. The table came from immunoSEQ multiplex PCR; TCRdb's copy has only in-frame clones and leaves some out. The sample records tens of thousands of clones, about four fifths being singletons. This specimen consisted of blood, obtained from a patient who underwent chemoradiotherapy. This receptor was taken from a human donor with HPV-associated anogenital cancer. The J gene is TRBJ2-2, the V gene TRBV5-1; perhaps TRBD2 as D (7 bases). The CDR3 nucleotides are TGCGCCAGCAGCAAATTCGGGGGGCGTGACACCGGGGAGCTGTTTTTT. It yields the protein CASSKFGGRDTGELFF.